The T cell receptor beta chain under discussion was sequenced for a study of cytomegalovirus exposure and HLA in healthy donors. Germline CDR1 reads MDHEN; CDR2 reads SYDVKM. This CDR3 comprises 17 residues. With V trimmed by 7 bases and J by 0 bases, 9 bases remained unmatched. Assay used: immunoSEQ multiplex PCR; TCRdb lists only in-frame clones, some missing. This sample carries 100,000 to 150,000 clones, approximately 94% of them seen once, and the ten largest clones take over 1%. Sequencing was done on a sample of PBMCs. The chain employs TRBV28 and TRBJ2-2; 9 nucleotides match TRBD2. This sequence was found in a woman aged 18-30 years in good health and CMV-seronegative. The CDR3 DNA reads TGTGCCAGCACGGGAGCTAGCGGGGTTACGAACACCGGGGAGCTGTTTTTT. Its protein product is CASTGASGVTNTGELFF. The full variable domain, with the rest looked up from reference TRBV28 and TRBJ2-2, is DVKVTQSSRYLVKRTGEKVFLECVQDMDHENMFWYRQDPGLGLRLIYFSYDVKMKEKGDIPEGYSVSREKKERFSLILESASTNQTSMYLCASTGASGVTNTGELFFGEGSRLTVL.